This T cell receptor (beta chain) was sequenced during a study of blood T cell repertoires in COVID-19. Original analysis: Estimates of nucleated cell counts were drawn from the amplification of reference gene primers. TCRdb keeps only in-frame clones here, not all; method: immunoSEQ multiplex PCR. The DNA gave D and trimming, while V, J and clone size come from that table. The sample lists fewer than 300,000 clones, roughly 90% occurring once. Per the germline V gene, CDR1 is GTSNPN and CDR2 is SVGIG (reference sequence). The trim removed 2 bases at V and 6 bases at J, leaving 6 bases unmatched. The CDR3 is 16 residues long.

J is TRBJ1-6 and V is TRBV30; 11 positions match TRBD1. The material sequenced was PBMCs or T cells enriched from blood (not recorded which). The clonotype was recovered from a woman in her 30s who had recovered from COVID-19. The CDR3 here is CAWSWDRGTGNSPLHF. The CDR3, as DNA: TGTGCCTGGAGTTGGGACAGGGGGACTGGTAATTCACCCCTCCACTTT.